Below are 21 T cell receptor beta chains sequenced from a single sample in a study of Ad26.COV2.S vaccination and SARS-CoV-2 variants. TCRdb's copy holds only in-frame clones and misses some; the assay was immunoSEQ multiplex PCR. The sample yields 410,000 or so clones, 92% seen once. The treatment: roughly 18 received Ad26.COV2.S at low or high dose, single or two shots; about 5 received placebo; per-sample allocation not given. At day 63 after the first vaccine or placebo injection, samples were drawn. Sequenced here: peripheral blood, sampled in a trial of Ad26.COV2.S vaccine versus placebo. These receptor sequences come from a person aged 18 to 59 who received the Ad26.COV2.S COVID-19 vaccine or a placebo.

V is TRBV12-3 or TRBV12-4 and J is TRBJ2-7; D is possibly TRBD2 (6 bases). V lost 6 bases and J 2 bases, leaving 11 bases between the germline ends. This CDR3 comprises 13 residues. This chain's CDR3 is CASSRGIAYEQYF. CDR3 DNA: TGTGCCAGCAGCCGCGGGATAGCCTACGAGCAGTACTTC.

The V and J genes are TRBV20-1 and TRBJ2-3; D is uncertain. The germline V gene has CDR1 DFQATT and CDR2 SNEGSKA (reference sequence). This CDR3 is 11 amino acids long. V was cut by 6 bases and J by 4 bases, with 8 bases left in between. Written as DNA, the CDR3 is TGCAGTGCCCCCGGCGCAGATACGCAGTATTTT. Translation: CSAPGADTQYF.

This clone is a singleton in its sample. The CDR3 protein is CASSFLGEGSVYGYTF. In nucleotides, the CDR3 is TGTGCCAGCAGCTTCTTGGGAGAGGGCTCCGTCTATGGCTACACCTTC. The J gene is TRBJ1-2, the V gene TRBV7-9; no reliable D call. The germline V gene has CDR1 SEHNR and CDR2 FQNEAQ (reference sequence). Deletions cut 3 bases from V and 4 bases from J, with 18 bases between. The CDR3 consists of 16 residues.

The rearrangement uses TRBV11-3 and TRBJ2-5; D may be TRBD2 (5 bases). This CDR3 has 11 amino acids. The ends were cut back, 4 bases at V and 5 bases at J, with 5 bases in the middle. The germline CDR1 and CDR2 sequences are SGHNT and YENEEA. The CDR3, as DNA: TGTGCCAGCAGCTCGGGGGAGACCCAGTACTTC. Residues: CASSSGETQYF.

The J gene is TRBJ1-1, the V gene TRBV12-3 or TRBV12-4, with D unresolved. The V end lost 3 bases, the J end lost 0 bases, and 2 bases lay between the germline ends. The CDR3 spans 12 residues. In DNA, the CDR3 is TGTGCCAGCAGTTTGATGAACACTGAAGCTTTCTTT. Its protein is CASSLMNTEAFF.

The V and J genes are TRBV15 and TRBJ1-1, with D unclear. V dropped 0 bases and J dropped 2 bases, with 10 bases sitting between them. Germline-derived CDR1 and CDR2 are LNHNV and YYDKDF (reference sequence). CDR3 length equals 15 residues. CDR3 bases: TGTGCCACCAGCAGAGATTTGAAGCCAAACACTGAAGCTTTCTTT. Its protein is CATSRDLKPNTEAFF.

V usage is TRBV7-9 and J usage is TRBJ1-1; 8 nucleotides match TRBD1. Germline V gene lookup returns CDR1 SEHNR and CDR2 FQNEAQ (reference sequence). CDR3 length: 15 residues. Trimming at V came to 7 bases and at J to 2 bases, leaving 9 bases not matched to a gene. The CDR3 protein is CASTPKGTGNTEAFF. The CDR3 DNA is TGTGCCAGCACCCCCAAGGGGACAGGAAACACTGAAGCTTTCTTT. Full variable domain (missing parts from reference TRBV7-9 and TRBJ1-1): DTGVSQNPRHKITKRGQNVTFRCDPISEHNRLYWYRQTLGQGPEFLTYFQNEAQLEKSRLLSDRFSAERPKGSFSTLEIQRTEQGDSAMYLCASTPKGTGNTEAFFGQGTRLTVV.

This rearrangement joins TRBV28 to TRBJ2-5, with a tentative D call TRBD1 (5 bases). CDR3 length: 14 residues. From germline, CDR1 is MDHEN and CDR2 SYDVKM. Trimming cost V 5 bases and J 5 bases, with 15 bases left between them. The CDR3 DNA reads as TGTGCCAGCAGTAGTGGTGGGGCGGTGGAGACCCAGTACTTC. Protein sequence: CASSSGGAVETQYF.

The chain is built from TRBV2 and TRBJ2-4; no definite D call. The CDR3 has 11 residues. Germline CDR1 is SNHLY and CDR2 is FYNNEI. V was trimmed by 8 bases and J by 5 bases, leaving 7 bases between them. As DNA, the CDR3 is TGTGCCAGCGAAGGGCAAAACATTCAGTACTTC. It yields the protein CASEGQNIQYF.

The V gene is TRBV19, the J gene TRBJ2-5; 7 nucleotides agree with TRBD2. Germline CDR1 LNHDA, CDR2 SQIVND (reference sequence). The CDR3 contains 15 residues. The V gene end was trimmed by 6 bases and the J gene end by 2 bases; junction bases not matched to a gene: 9. CDR3 region: CASRGYGEGQETQYF. The DNA for the CDR3 is TGTGCCAGTAGAGGTTATGGGGAGGGGCAAGAGACCCAGTACTTC.

This clone occurred once. As DNA, the CDR3 is TGTGCCAGCAGCTTTATGACCGGGGAGCTGTTTTTT. Its protein product is CASSFMTGELFF. The V and J genes are TRBV11-2 and TRBJ2-2; D ambiguous. This CDR3 contains 12 residues. Trimming removed 3 bases from V and 5 bases from J, with 4 bases in between. Germline V CDR1 and CDR2: SGHAT, FQNNGV.

This clone was seen a handful of times. The chain couples TRBV7-9 to TRBJ2-2, with 11 bases fitting TRBD2. J lost 2 bases, V lost 6 bases, and 8 bases had no gene match. Germline CDR1 is SEHNR and CDR2 is FQNEAQ (reference sequence). The CDR3 consists of 17 residues. This chain's CDR3 is CASSAGLAEFNTGELFF. As DNA, the CDR3 is TGTGCCAGCAGTGCGGGACTAGCGGAGTTCAACACCGGGGAGCTGTTTTTT.

The chain has TRBV30 and TRBJ2-7, with 12 bases identical to TRBD1. The CDR3 has 15 amino acids. Unmatched junction bases numbered 5, after V lost 0 bases and J lost 5 bases. Germline loops: CDR1 GTSNPN, CDR2 SVGIG (reference sequence). The CDR3 nucleotides read TGTGCCTGGAGTGTTGGGACAGGGGGCCCCGACGAGCAGTACTTC. Translated, it gives CAWSVGTGGPDEQYF.

V usage is TRBV13 and J usage is TRBJ2-1; TRBD2 aligns across 9 bases. The germline CDR1 and CDR2 sequences are PRHDT and FYEKMQ (reference sequence). The CDR3 totals 14 residues. With 10 bases clipped from V and 7 bases from J, the junction kept 11 bases outside the gene matches. CDR3 coding DNA: TGTGCCACCAAAAGAGCGGGGGGACCAAATGAGCAGTTCTTC. Translation gives CATKRAGGPNEQFF.

The V call is TRBV4-1, the J call TRBJ2-7; D call uncertain. Germline CDR1 reads MGHRA; CDR2 reads YSYEKL. The CDR3 extends over 16 amino acids. The V and J ends lost 1 base and 4 bases respectively, with 17 bases between them. The DNA of the CDR3 is TGCGCCAGCAGCCAAGCGGCTTTGTCAGGAGCATACGAGCAGTACTTC. Amino acid sequence: CASSQAALSGAYEQYF.

This chain connects TRBV7-2 to TRBJ1-3, with unresolved D. The V end was cut by 2 bases, the J end by 0 bases, with 8 bases between. Looked up from germline, CDR1 is SGHTA and CDR2 is FQGNSA. The CDR3 contains 15 residues. CDR3 protein: CASSLYHSSGNTIYF. Here the CDR3 DNA reads TGTGCCAGCAGCTTATATCACAGCTCTGGAAACACCATATATTTT.

J is TRBJ2-1 and V is TRBV28, with 7 bases that match TRBD1. This CDR3 has 17 amino acids. J gave up 11 bases and V 5 bases, and 21 bases lay outside the gene matches. CDR1 is MDHEN and CDR2 is SYDVKM in the germline V gene. The CDR3 DNA follows: TGTGCCAGCAGTGGGCCCTCCGGACAGGTCCTTGGTGGAAAGCAGTTCTTC. Protein sequence: CASSGPSGQVLGGKQFF. Looking up the rest from reference TRBV28 and TRBJ2-1 gives the full variable domain: DVKVTQSSRYLVKRTGEKVFLECVQDMDHENMFWYRQDPGLGLRLIYFSYDVKMKEKGDIPEGYSVSREKKERFSLILESASTNQTSMYLCASSGPSGQVLGGKQFFGPGTRLTVL.

The chain joins TRBV6-6 to TRBJ1-2; D is unresolved. CDR3 length: 13 amino acids. Trimming took off 2 bases at V and 6 bases at J, with 10 bases between the two ends. CDR1 is MNHNY and CDR2 is SVGAGI in the germline V gene (reference sequence). CDR3 coding DNA: TGTGCCAGCAGTTACGTTGAGGCGGATGGCTACACCTTC. As protein: CASSYVEADGYTF.

This chain joins TRBV11-2 and TRBJ2-7; TRBD1 aligns across 10 bases. V shed 5 bases, J shed 6 bases, and the junction held 10 bases outside the gene matches. The CDR3 runs 15 residues. Germline CDR1 is SGHAT and CDR2 is FQNNGV. The CDR3 DNA reads as TGTGCCAGCAGCCTCCAGACAGGGGGCCTAGCCGAGCAGTACTTC. Translation: CASSLQTGGLAEQYF.

The CDR3 DNA is TGTGCCAGCAGCTTAGATCAAGCGGGGGGGTATAATGAGCAGTTCTTC. It specifies CASSLDQAGGYNEQFF. The chain joins TRBV11-3 to TRBJ2-1, with TRBD2 identical over 10 bases. The CDR3 sequence is 16 residues long. The junction had 6 bases not matched to a gene; V was cut back by 0 bases and J by 7 bases. Per germline, CDR1 SGHNT and CDR2 YENEEA.

The rearrangement uses TRBV5-4 and TRBJ2-1; TRBD2 matches at 9 bases. The CDR3 covers 15 residues. The J segment lost 5 bases and the V segment lost 3 bases, leaving 6 bases of the junction unmatched. Germline CDR1 is SGHNT and CDR2 is YYREEE (reference sequence). The CDR3 DNA sequence: TGTGCCAGCAGCTCCAAGCGGGGGGATCACAATGAGCAGTTCTTC. Encoded protein: CASSSKRGDHNEQFF.